This T cell receptor beta chain is drawn from a study of blood T cell repertoires in COVID-19. On the study more broadly: There were acute and convalescent COVID-19 samples, and they came from the United States, Italy and Spain. Nucleic acid was either cDNA or gDNA, and it came from T cells, B-cell-depleted T cells, or PBMCs.

The V gene end was trimmed by 2 bases and the J gene end by 0 bases; junction bases not matched to a gene: 8. The germline V gene has CDR1 SGHRS and CDR2 YFSETQ. The CDR3 is 17 amino acids. Source study methods: The assay estimated nucleated cells by amplifying reference gene primers. Repertoires were generated with immunoSEQ multiplex PCR, while TCRdb's copy carries only in-frame clones and drops some. That table supplies the V and J calls and clone size; D and trimming were determined from the DNA. The data contain roughly 280,000 clones, approximately 90% of them singletons. Sequencing was done on a sample of peripheral blood. The rearrangement joins TRBV5-1 to TRBJ1-1; TRBD1 matches 9 bases. The origin of this receptor is a woman aged 50 to 65 who had recovered from COVID-19. CDR3 DNA sequence: TGCGCCAGCAGCTTTTTAACAGGGGGCGCCATGAACACTGAAGCTTTCTTT. Residues: CASSFLTGGAMNTEAFF.